Listed here is a single T cell receptor beta chain. This sample includes further DNA sequences coding for the same CDR3. These data come from a study of cytomegalovirus exposure and HLA in healthy donors. The CDR3 runs 15 residues. The germline V and J ends were trimmed by 2 bases and 2 bases, with 11 bases remaining between them. Germline lookup yields CDR1 SGHRS and CDR2 YFSETQ. PCR primers comprised 60 Vbeta and 13 Jbeta primers. Libraries were prepared by immunoSEQ multiplex PCR; TCRdb keeps only in-frame clonotypes and omits some of them. The sample lists under 200,000 clones; 68% were seen once. This sequence originates from a woman aged 40 to 49 in good health and CMV-seropositive. V usage is TRBV5-1 and J usage is TRBJ2-1; a possible D gene is TRBD2 (5 bases). The specimen sequenced was PBMCs. In nucleotides, the CDR3 is TGCGCCAGCAGCTTCCTAGCTGGAGCCTACAATGAGCAGTTCTTC. Translated: CASSFLAGAYNEQFF.